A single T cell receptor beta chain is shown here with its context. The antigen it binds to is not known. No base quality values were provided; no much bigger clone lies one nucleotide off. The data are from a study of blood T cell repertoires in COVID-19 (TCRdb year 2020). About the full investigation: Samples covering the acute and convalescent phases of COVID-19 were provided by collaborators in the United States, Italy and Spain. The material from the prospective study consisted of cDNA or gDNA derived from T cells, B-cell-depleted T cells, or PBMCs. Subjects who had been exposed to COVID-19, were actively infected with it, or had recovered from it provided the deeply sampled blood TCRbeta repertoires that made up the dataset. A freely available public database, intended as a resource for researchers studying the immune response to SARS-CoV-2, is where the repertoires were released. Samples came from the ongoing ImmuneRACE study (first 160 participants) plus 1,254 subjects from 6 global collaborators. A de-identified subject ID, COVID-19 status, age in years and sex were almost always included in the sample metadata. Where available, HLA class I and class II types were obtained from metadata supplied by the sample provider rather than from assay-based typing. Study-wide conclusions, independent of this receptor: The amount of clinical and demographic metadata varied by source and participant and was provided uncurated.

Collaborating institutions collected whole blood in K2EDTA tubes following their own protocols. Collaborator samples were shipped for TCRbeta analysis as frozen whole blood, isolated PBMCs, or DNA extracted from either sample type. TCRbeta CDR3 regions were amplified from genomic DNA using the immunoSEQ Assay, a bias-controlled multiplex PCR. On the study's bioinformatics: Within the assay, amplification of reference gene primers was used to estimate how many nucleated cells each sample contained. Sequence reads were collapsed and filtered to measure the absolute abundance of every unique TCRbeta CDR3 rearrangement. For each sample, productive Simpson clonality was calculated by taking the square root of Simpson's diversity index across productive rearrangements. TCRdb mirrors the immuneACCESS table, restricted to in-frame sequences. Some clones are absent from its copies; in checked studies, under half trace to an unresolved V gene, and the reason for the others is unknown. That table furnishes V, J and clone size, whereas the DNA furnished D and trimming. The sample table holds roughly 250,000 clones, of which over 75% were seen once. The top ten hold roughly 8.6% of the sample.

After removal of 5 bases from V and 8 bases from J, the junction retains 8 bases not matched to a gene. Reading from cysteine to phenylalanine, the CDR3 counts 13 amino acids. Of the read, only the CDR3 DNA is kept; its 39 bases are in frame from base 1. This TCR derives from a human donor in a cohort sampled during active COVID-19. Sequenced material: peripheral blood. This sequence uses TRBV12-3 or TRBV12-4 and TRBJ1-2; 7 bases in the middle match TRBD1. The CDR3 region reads CASSTDRVMGYTF. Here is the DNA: TGTGCCAGCAGTACCGACAGGGTAATGGGCTACACCTTC.